The next 25 T cell receptor beta chains were all read from a single sample in a study of shared clonotypes between healthy human individuals (dated by TCRdb to about 2020). The method behind the library was the immunoSEQ multiplex PCR assay. In its TCRdb copy, this immuneACCESS table keeps in-frame sequences only and misses some clones. Where compared with another copy, unresolved V genes explain less than half of these, and the others have no known cause. Here the sample has around 2.5 million clones; more than 85% occur a single time. Roughly 0.39% of the sample goes to the ten largest clones. Sequencing input: naive CD4+ T cells from PBMCs. The meaning of the sample's cell subset or site label: CD45RA+ positively selected. The receptors originated from a man between 18 and 35 years old in good health. Some clones in this sample may be carry-over from other donors' samples.

This rearrangement joins TRBV6-5 to TRBJ1-4; TRBD1 matches at 7 bases. CDR1 is MNHEY and CDR2 is SVGAGI in the germline V gene. The CDR3 spans 14 residues. The V and J ends lost 6 bases and 3 bases, in that order; junction bases with no gene match: 4. The DNA for the CDR3 is TGTGCCAGCAGGACAGGGTGGGCTAATGAAAAACTGTTTTTT. It translates to CASRTGWANEKLFF.

The chain is built from TRBV6-5 and TRBJ1-3; no clear D gene. V lost 5 bases, J lost 3 bases, and 5 bases lay in between. The CDR3 is 12 amino acids. CDR1 is MNHEY, CDR2 SVGAGI, per germline. CDR3 DNA sequence: TGTGCCAGCAGTCGAGATGGAAACACCATATATTTT. This sequence encodes CASSRDGNTIYF.

V gene TRBV6-1 combines with J gene TRBJ1-5; 7 bases fit TRBD1. The germline CDR1 and CDR2 sequences are MNHNS and SASEGT. This CDR3 has 13 amino acids. The J segment lost 6 bases and the V segment lost 2 bases, leaving 1 base of the junction unmatched. CDR3 loop: CASSEPGGQPQHF. The CDR3 bases are TGTGCCAGCAGTGAACCAGGGGGTCAGCCCCAGCATTTT.

With regard to this clone: The sample has other DNA sequences that encode this CDR3 too. The V call is TRBV7-3, the J call TRBJ2-2; D not certain. This CDR3 contains 13 residues. Trimming took off 0 bases at V and 5 bases at J, with 4 bases between the two ends. Germline-derived CDR1 and CDR2 are SGHTA and FQGTGA. The CDR3 bases are TGTGCCAGCAGCTTAACCAGGACCGGGGAGCTGTTTTTT. Translating gives CASSLTRTGELFF.

V usage is TRBV11-2 and J usage is TRBJ1-4; 9 bases align to TRBD1. V dropped 5 bases and J dropped 8; count of bases not matched to a gene: 6. The CDR3 has 14 amino acids. Germline CDR1 is SGHAT and CDR2 is FQNNGV. The CDR3 region has the DNA TGTGCCAGCAGCCGGGACAGGGTGGCGGAAAAACTGTTTTTT. This encodes CASSRDRVAEKLFF.

The chain carries TRBV27 and TRBJ2-1; weak D call: TRBD2 (5 bases). Looked up from germline, CDR1 is MNHEY and CDR2 is SMNVEV (reference sequence). This CDR3 has 15 residues. Between the trimmed V and J ends, which lost 5 bases and 10 bases, there was a span of 21 bases. The CDR3 reads CASSKLGRGFGEQFF. The CDR3 nucleotides are TGTGCCAGCAGTAAACTAGGGAGAGGGTTTGGCGAGCAGTTCTTC.

This sequence joins TRBV4-1 and TRBJ1-2; D is uncertain. Germline-derived CDR1 and CDR2 are MGHRA and YSYEKL. CDR3 length equals 15 residues. Between the trimmed V and J ends, which lost 3 bases and 4 bases, there was a span of 15 bases. DNA for the CDR3: TGCGCCAGCAGCCACACCGGAGGAGAAATCTATGGCTACACCTTC. Translated, it gives CASSHTGGEIYGYTF.

The chain has TRBV5-5 and TRBJ2-7, with 10 positions matching TRBD2. The germline CDR1 and CDR2 sequences are SGHKS and YYEKEE (reference sequence). CDR3 length equals 14 residues. Trimming cost V 4 bases and J 3 bases; bases outside gene matches: 4. DNA of the CDR3: TGTGCCAGCAGCCCTTTAGCGGGAGGCTACGAGCAGTACTTC. Amino acids: CASSPLAGGYEQYF.

The chain recombines TRBV19 with TRBJ1-2, with 12 bases that match TRBD1. The CDR3 consists of 14 residues. Germline lookup yields CDR1 LNHDA and CDR2 SQIVND (reference sequence). The J segment lost 8 bases and the V segment lost 5 bases, leaving 6 bases of the junction unmatched. In nucleotides, the CDR3 is TGTGCCAGTAGTCCCAGGGACAGGGGGCCGGGCTACACCTTC. The encoded protein is CASSPRDRGPGYTF. Full variable domain (rest looked up from reference TRBV19 and TRBJ1-2): DGGITQSPKYLFRKEGQNVTLSCEQNLNHDAMYWYRQDPGQGLRLIYYSQIVNDFQKGDIAEGYSVSREKKESFPLTVTSAQKNPTAFYLCASSPRDRGPGYTFGSGTRLTVV.

As regards this clone: This sample includes further DNA sequences coding for the same CDR3. The chain's CDR3 is CASSLSNTEAFF. CDR3 bases: TGTGCCAGCAGTTTATCTAACACTGAAGCTTTCTTT. V and J are TRBV28 and TRBJ1-1, with no clear D. Trimming removed 1 base at V and 2 bases at J, with 2 bases between. This CDR3 contains 12 residues. Per germline, CDR1 MDHEN and CDR2 SYDVKM.

This sequence joins TRBV5-1 and TRBJ2-3, with D maybe TRBD1 (6 bases). The V gene lost 2 bases and the J gene lost 0 bases, with 19 bases spanning the gap. The V gene's germline CDR1 is SGHRS and CDR2 YFSETQ. The CDR3 is 18 amino acids. The CDR3 region has the DNA TGCGCCAGCAGCTTAGCTGCGTTTCGGGACATTAGCACAGATACGCAGTATTTT. It encodes CASSLAAFRDISTDTQYF.

This rearrangement joins TRBV9 to TRBJ1-5, with 7 bases lining up with TRBD1. Germline V gene lookup returns CDR1 SGDLS and CDR2 YYNGEE. The trim removed 4 bases at V and 2 bases at J, leaving 3 bases unmatched. CDR3 size: 14 residues. CDR3 in amino acids: CASSPGQGNQPQHF. In DNA, the CDR3 is TGTGCCAGCAGCCCCGGACAGGGCAATCAGCCCCAGCATTTT.

The chain combines TRBV28 with TRBJ2-1, with 12 bases matching TRBD2. Germline loops: CDR1 MDHEN, CDR2 SYDVKM. The CDR3 length is 17 residues. The V and J ends lost 3 bases and 1 base, in that order; junction bases with no gene match: 4. CDR3 amino acids: CASSFSGLAGSYNEQFF. DNA of the CDR3: TGTGCCAGCAGTTTTTCCGGACTAGCGGGATCCTACAATGAGCAGTTCTTC.

The chain has TRBV2 and TRBJ1-5; TRBD1 might be the D (5 bases). Trimming pared 4 bases from V and 0 bases from J, leaving 16 bases between. CDR1 and CDR2 from the germline V gene are SNHLY and FYNNEI. The CDR3 totals 17 residues. The CDR3 bases are TGTGCCAGCAGTGGATGGGTCAGGGAGTATAGCAATCAGCCCCAGCATTTT. It yields the protein CASSGWVREYSNQPQHF.

The rearrangement joins TRBV13 to TRBJ2-3, with no clear D. The V end lost 7 bases, the J end lost 3 bases, and 11 bases lay between the germline ends. There are 13 residues in the CDR3. Germline CDR1 is PRHDT and CDR2 is FYEKMQ (reference sequence). This chain's CDR3 is CASNRLGTDTQYF. In DNA form, the CDR3 reads TGTGCCAGCAACCGCCTTGGGACAGATACGCAGTATTTT.

The chain recombines TRBV6-1 with TRBJ1-6, with a possible D match to TRBD1 (6 bases). This CDR3 comprises 15 residues. CDR1 MNHNS and CDR2 SASEGT come from the germline V gene. The V and J ends lost 0 bases and 5 bases respectively, with 8 bases between them. CDR3: CASSEAWTDNSPLHF. The CDR3 DNA sequence: TGTGCCAGCAGTGAAGCGTGGACAGATAATTCACCCCTCCACTTT.

This clone was found once. The chain has TRBV10-3 and TRBJ1-2; D is uncertain. V was pared by 4 bases and J by 8 bases, with 14 bases between. The CDR3 spans 13 residues. Germline V lookup: CDR1 ENHRY, CDR2 SYGVKD. The CDR3 here is CAISGSQARGYTF. As DNA, the CDR3 is TGTGCCATCAGTGGGAGTCAGGCGAGGGGCTACACCTTC.

The chain employs TRBV4-2 and TRBJ2-1, with 7 bases identical to TRBD1. Germline V CDR1 and CDR2: LGHNA, YNFKEQ. CDR3 size: 15 residues. Trimming removed 1 base from V and 5 bases from J; junction bases left unmatched: 5. Written as DNA, the CDR3 is TGTGCCAGCAGCCAAGCAGACAGGGTGGACAATGAGCAGTTCTTC. Amino acids: CASSQADRVDNEQFF.

The chain has TRBV10-3 and TRBJ2-5; 8 bases align to TRBD2. J was trimmed by 3 bases and V by 5 bases; bases with no gene match: 2. Germline CDR1 is ENHRY and CDR2 is SYGVKD. The CDR3 has 13 residues. This chain's CDR3 is CAISSSGEETQYF. Written as DNA, the CDR3 is TGTGCCATCAGTAGTAGCGGGGAAGAGACCCAGTACTTC.

The chain joins TRBV7-9 to TRBJ1-6; possible D gene TRBD1, 6 bases. The germline gives CDR1 SEHNR, CDR2 FQNEAQ (reference sequence). Trimming shortened V by 0 bases and J by 0 bases, and 9 bases separated the two germline ends. The CDR3 is made up of 17 amino acids. DNA for the CDR3: TGTGCCAGCAGCTTAGCGCAGGGGAGCTCCTATAATTCACCCCTCCACTTT. Translated: CASSLAQGSSYNSPLHF.

This clone was seen more than once but under ten times. The chain carries TRBV9 and TRBJ1-1; perhaps TRBD1 as D (6 bases). There are 14 residues in the CDR3. V gave up 4 bases and J gave up 1 base, with 11 bases separating them. Germline CDR1 and CDR2: SGDLS and YYNGEE. CDR3 DNA sequence: TGTGCCAGCAGCCTCACAGGGCAGAACACTGAAGCTTTCTTT. Protein sequence: CASSLTGQNTEAFF.

The chain links TRBV28 to TRBJ2-5; 10 nucleotides align to TRBD2. Looked up from germline, CDR1 is MDHEN and CDR2 is SYDVKM. J gave up 2 bases and V 8 bases, and 8 bases lay outside the gene matches. The CDR3 sequence is 15 residues long. This chain's CDR3 is CASGTTSGSQETQYF. The CDR3 DNA reads TGTGCCAGCGGTACGACTAGCGGGTCGCAAGAGACCCAGTACTTC.

The rearrangement joins TRBV11-3 to TRBJ2-1; D gene unclear. The germline V gene has CDR1 SGHNT and CDR2 YENEEA. CDR3 length equals 16 residues. Trimming took off 0 bases at V and 0 bases at J, with 9 bases between the two ends. The chain's CDR3 is CASSLEASNSYNEQFF. The CDR3 DNA follows: TGTGCCAGCAGCTTAGAGGCGAGTAACTCCTACAATGAGCAGTTCTTC.

The rearrangement joins TRBV5-4 to TRBJ2-1; 14 bases align to TRBD2. The junction had 6 bases not matched to a gene; V was cut back by 4 bases and J by 9 bases. The CDR3 totals 15 residues. The germline gives CDR1 SGHNT, CDR2 YYREEE (reference sequence). The CDR3 spells CASSPGLAGGGEQFF. The CDR3 DNA sequence: TGTGCCAGCAGCCCCGGACTAGCGGGAGGTGGTGAGCAGTTCTTC.

This CDR3 reads CASNPTVSPNSPLHF. The CDR3 DNA reads TGTGCCAGCAACCCTACAGTTAGCCCGAATTCACCCCTCCACTTT. The chain has TRBV25-1 and TRBJ1-6; the D is unclear. V was cut by 7 bases and J by 7 bases, with 17 bases left in between. Germline lookup yields CDR1 MGHDK and CDR2 SYGVNS. The CDR3 has 15 residues.